The T cell receptor beta chain under discussion was sequenced for a study of read filtering for tumor transcriptome and immune sequencing. Study in general: RNA-seq yielded only roughly 75 to 1,300 TCR reads, IR-seq about 3.5 to 10.27 million. Study findings and constraints: RNA-seq captured clonotypes less deeply and reliably than IR-seq. Without single-read clonotypes, shared clonotype proportions correlated more between IR-seq and RNA-seq.

This clonotype came up many times. Its antigen is not known. Molecular barcoded adaptors covering alpha/delta and beta/gamma chains were used on approximately 400 ng RNA. TCRdb independently ran MiXCR on the reads; one entry per CDR3 protein. The data hold fewer than 45,000 distinct CDR3 sequences, with 12% observed a single time. The CDR3 extends over 13 amino acids. The V gene's germline CDR1 is MGHRA and CDR2 YSYEKL. The V and J ends lost 4 bases and 5 bases, in that order; junction bases with no gene match: 3. This chain uses TRBV4-1 with TRBJ1-1; TRBD1 agrees at 8 bases. The sequence was collected from a donor at least 40 years old with multiple myeloma. The sample consisted of a population of CD138-negative cells sorted from bone marrow. The CDR3 protein is CASSLQGGTEAFF. In DNA, the CDR3 is TGCGCCAGCAGCCTACAGGGGGGGACTGAAGCTTTCTTT.